A selection of T cell receptor beta chains follows, all from one sample in a study of metastatic and nonmetastatic thyroid tumors. Through MiXCR, TCRdb re-clonotyped the PCR reads. The table records about 34,000 clones, 35% of them present only once. Input material: tumor tissue. These receptors came from a female donor with papillary thyroid cancer or a benign thyroid nodule (not recorded which). Some clones in this sample may be carry-over from other donors' samples. The CDR3 runs from the conserved cysteine through the conserved F or W. A D gene is named only where the DNA matches it firmly. Clone size, where shown, is once, few, many, or a class for clones that have expanded.

d_gene: TRBD2; abundance: medium-sized; j_gene: TRBJ2-2; v_gene: TRBV6-7; CDR3aa: CASSYPSGGNKGNTGELFF; CDR3nt: TGTGCCAGCAGTTACCCTAGCGGGGGGAACAAAGGGAACACCGGGGAGCTGTTTTTT
d_gene: TRBD2; abundance: NA; j_gene: TRBJ2-7; v_gene: TRBV15; CDR3aa: CATSGLAGEEQYF; CDR3nt: TGTGCCACCTCCGGACTAGCGGGAGAGGAGCAGTACTTC
d_gene: NA; abundance: NA; j_gene: TRBJ2-7; v_gene: TRBV20-1; CDR3aa: CSARDPLSYEQYF; CDR3nt: TGCAGTGCTAGAGACCCCCTTTCCTACGAGCAGTACTTC
d_gene: NA; abundance: few; j_gene: TRBJ2-7; v_gene: TRBV30; CDR3aa: CAWRNAQRIYEQYF; CDR3nt: TGTGCCTGGAGGAATGCCCAGAGGATCTACGAGCAGTACTTC
d_gene: TRBD1; abundance: NA; j_gene: TRBJ1-5; v_gene: TRBV20-1; CDR3aa: CSAPRPGQGARAQHF; CDR3nt: TGCAGTGCTCCCCGTCCGGGACAGGGGGCGCGGGCCCAGCATTTT
d_gene: NA; abundance: NA; j_gene: TRBJ2-2; v_gene: TRBV5-1; CDR3aa: CASSLATGAGTGELFF; CDR3nt: TGCGCCAGCAGCTTGGCCACGGGAGCGGGCACCGGGGAGCTGTTTTTT
d_gene: NA; abundance: NA; j_gene: TRBJ2-7; v_gene: TRBV12-3/TRBV12-4; CDR3aa: CASSPDSHEQYF; CDR3nt: TGTGCCAGCAGTCCGGACAGTCACGAGCAGTACTTC
d_gene: TRBD1; abundance: few; j_gene: TRBJ2-1; v_gene: TRBV6-1; CDR3aa: CASRNTGAFNEQFF; CDR3nt: TGTGCCAGCCGAAATACAGGGGCCTTCAATGAGCAGTTCTTC
d_gene: NA; abundance: NA; j_gene: TRBJ2-3; v_gene: TRBV5-1; CDR3aa: CASSYREMSTDTQYF; CDR3nt: TGCGCCAGCAGCTACAGGGAGATGAGCACAGATACGCAGTATTTT
d_gene: NA; abundance: large; j_gene: TRBJ2-2; v_gene: TRBV12-5; CDR3aa: CASGLGGTTGELFF; CDR3nt: TGTGCTAGTGGTCTGGGGGGAACCACCGGGGAGCTGTTTTTT
d_gene: TRBD1; abundance: few; j_gene: TRBJ2-7; v_gene: TRBV7-9; CDR3aa: CASSLDRGRQYF; CDR3nt: TGTGCCAGCAGCTTAGACAGGGGAAGGCAGTACTTC
d_gene: NA; abundance: few; j_gene: TRBJ2-7; v_gene: TRBV6-1; CDR3aa: CASSDHYEQYF; CDR3nt: TGTGCCAGCAGTGACCACTACGAGCAGTACTTC
d_gene: TRBD2; abundance: NA; j_gene: TRBJ2-3; v_gene: TRBV20-1; CDR3aa: CSARDGIAGDTDTQYF; CDR3nt: TGCAGTGCTAGAGATGGAATAGCGGGGGATACAGATACGCAGTATTTT
d_gene: TRBD1; abundance: few; j_gene: TRBJ1-5; v_gene: TRBV30; CDR3aa: CAWSETGENQPQHF; CDR3nt: TGTGCCTGGAGCGAGACAGGGGAAAATCAGCCCCAGCATTTT
d_gene: NA; abundance: few; j_gene: TRBJ2-7; v_gene: TRBV27; CDR3aa: CASSLRGFAGALLNEQYF; CDR3nt: TGTGCCAGCAGTTTAAGGGGGTTCGCGGGAGCCCTCTTGAACGAGCAGTACTTC
d_gene: TRBD2; abundance: few; j_gene: TRBJ2-3; v_gene: TRBV12-3/TRBV12-4; CDR3aa: CASPPIAGAPDTQYF; CDR3nt: TGTGCCAGTCCCCCAATAGCGGGAGCACCAGATACGCAGTATTTT
d_gene: NA; abundance: few; j_gene: TRBJ2-2; v_gene: TRBV28; CDR3aa: CASSPYDTGELFF; CDR3nt: TGTGCCAGCAGTCCGTACGACACCGGGGAGCTGTTTTTT
d_gene: NA; abundance: few; j_gene: TRBJ2-7; v_gene: TRBV28; CDR3aa: CASRPQGLSYEQYF; CDR3nt: TGTGCCAGCAGGCCTCAGGGTCTCTCCTACGAGCAGTACTTC
d_gene: NA; abundance: NA; j_gene: TRBJ2-7; v_gene: TRBV5-6; CDR3aa: CASSIAGREQYF; CDR3nt: TGTGCCAGCAGCATAGCCGGTAGGGAGCAGTACTTC
d_gene: NA; abundance: NA; j_gene: TRBJ1-5; v_gene: TRBV4-1; CDR3aa: CASSQGGRAQPQHF; CDR3nt: TGCGCCAGCAGCCAAGGGGGCAGGGCTCAGCCCCAGCATTTT
d_gene: TRBD1; abundance: NA; j_gene: TRBJ1-5; v_gene: TRBV19; CDR3aa: CASSAPSGTGGQPQHF; CDR3nt: TGTGCCAGTAGCGCACCCTCCGGGACAGGCGGTCAGCCCCAGCATTTT
d_gene: NA; abundance: NA; j_gene: TRBJ2-5; v_gene: TRBV11-2; CDR3aa: CASSEGDSTGETQYF; CDR3nt: TGTGCCAGCAGCGAGGGGGATTCGACGGGAGAGACCCAGTACTTC
d_gene: TRBD2; abundance: once; j_gene: TRBJ2-7; v_gene: TRBV4-1; CDR3aa: CASSQIRLAGGYEQYF; CDR3nt: TGCGCCAGCAGCCAAATCCGTCTAGCGGGAGGGTACGAGCAGTACTTC